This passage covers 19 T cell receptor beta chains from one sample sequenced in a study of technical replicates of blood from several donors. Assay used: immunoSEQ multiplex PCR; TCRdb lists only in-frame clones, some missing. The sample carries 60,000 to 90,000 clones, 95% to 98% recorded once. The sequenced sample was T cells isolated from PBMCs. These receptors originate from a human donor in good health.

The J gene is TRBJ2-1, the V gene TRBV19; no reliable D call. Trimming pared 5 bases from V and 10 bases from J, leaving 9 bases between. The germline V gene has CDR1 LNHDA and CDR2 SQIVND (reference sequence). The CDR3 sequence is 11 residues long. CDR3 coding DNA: TGTGCCAGTAGTGGGCAATTGGAGCAGTTCTTC. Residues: CASSGQLEQFF.

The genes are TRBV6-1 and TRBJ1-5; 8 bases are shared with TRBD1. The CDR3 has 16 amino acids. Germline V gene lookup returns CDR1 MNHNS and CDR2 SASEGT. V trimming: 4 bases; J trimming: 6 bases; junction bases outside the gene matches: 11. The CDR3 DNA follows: TGTGCCAGCAGTGTACCCCTGACAGGGGCAGGTCAGCCCCAGCATTTT. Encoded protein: CASSVPLTGAGQPQHF.

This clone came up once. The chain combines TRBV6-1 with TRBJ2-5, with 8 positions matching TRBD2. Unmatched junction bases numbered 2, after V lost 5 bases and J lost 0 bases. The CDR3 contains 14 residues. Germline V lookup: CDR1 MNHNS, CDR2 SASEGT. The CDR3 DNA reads TGTGCCAGCAGTCTAGCGGGCTACCAAGAGACCCAGTACTTC. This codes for CASSLAGYQETQYF.

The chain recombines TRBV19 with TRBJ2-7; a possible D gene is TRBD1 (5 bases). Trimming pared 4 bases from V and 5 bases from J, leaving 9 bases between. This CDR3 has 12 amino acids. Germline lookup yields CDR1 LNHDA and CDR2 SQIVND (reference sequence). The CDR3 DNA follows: TGTGCCAGTAGTACAGGGTCCCACGAGCAGTACTTC. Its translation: CASSTGSHEQYF.

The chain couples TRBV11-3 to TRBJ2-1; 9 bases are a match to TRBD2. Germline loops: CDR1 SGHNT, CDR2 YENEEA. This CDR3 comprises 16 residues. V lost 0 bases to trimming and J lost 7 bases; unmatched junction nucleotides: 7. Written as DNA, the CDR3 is TGTGCCAGCAGCTTAGATCTCGGCGGGAGGGGAAATGAGCAGTTCTTC. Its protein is CASSLDLGGRGNEQFF.

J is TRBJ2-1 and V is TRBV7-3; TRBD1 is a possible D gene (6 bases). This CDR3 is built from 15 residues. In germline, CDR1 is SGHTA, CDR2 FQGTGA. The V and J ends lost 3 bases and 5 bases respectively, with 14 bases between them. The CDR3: CASSLPGQINNEQFF. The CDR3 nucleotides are TGTGCCAGCAGCTTGCCCGGACAGATAAACAATGAGCAGTTCTTC.

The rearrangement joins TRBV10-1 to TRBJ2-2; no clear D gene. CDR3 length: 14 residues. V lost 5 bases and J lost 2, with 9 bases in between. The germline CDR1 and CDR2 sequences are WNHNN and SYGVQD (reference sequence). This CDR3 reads CASSKILNTGELFF. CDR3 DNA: TGCGCCAGCAGTAAAATACTAAACACCGGGGAGCTGTTTTTT.

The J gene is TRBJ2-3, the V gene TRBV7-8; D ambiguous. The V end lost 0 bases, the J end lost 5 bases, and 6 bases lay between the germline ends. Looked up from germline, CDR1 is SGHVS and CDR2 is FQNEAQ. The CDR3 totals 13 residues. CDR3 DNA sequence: TGTGCCAGCAGCTTAGCTCCGGTAGATACGCAGTATTTT. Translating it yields CASSLAPVDTQYF.

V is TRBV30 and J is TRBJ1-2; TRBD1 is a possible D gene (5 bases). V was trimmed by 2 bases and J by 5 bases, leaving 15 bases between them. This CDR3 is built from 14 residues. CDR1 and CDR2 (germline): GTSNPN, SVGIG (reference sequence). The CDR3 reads CAWSLKGAGYGYTF. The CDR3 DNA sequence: TGTGCCTGGAGTCTGAAAGGGGCGGGGTATGGCTACACCTTC.

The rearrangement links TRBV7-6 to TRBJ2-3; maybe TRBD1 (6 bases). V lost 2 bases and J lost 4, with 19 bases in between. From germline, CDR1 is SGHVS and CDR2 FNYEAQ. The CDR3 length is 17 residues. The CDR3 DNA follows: TGTGCCAGCAGCTTAAGATGGGGGCAGGCAACCGCAGATACGCAGTATTTT. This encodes CASSLRWGQATADTQYF.

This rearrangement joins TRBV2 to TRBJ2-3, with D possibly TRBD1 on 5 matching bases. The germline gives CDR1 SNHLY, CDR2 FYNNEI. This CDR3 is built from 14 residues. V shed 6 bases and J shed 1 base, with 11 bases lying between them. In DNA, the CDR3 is TGTGCCAGCAGCAGGGAAACTGGCACAGATACGCAGTATTTT. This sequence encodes CASSRETGTDTQYF.

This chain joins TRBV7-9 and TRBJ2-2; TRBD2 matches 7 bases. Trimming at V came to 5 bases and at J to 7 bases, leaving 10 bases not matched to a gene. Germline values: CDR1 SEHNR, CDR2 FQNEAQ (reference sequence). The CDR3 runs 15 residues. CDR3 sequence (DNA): TGTGCCAGCAGCCTACTGTGGGAGGGTGTCGGGGAGCTGTTTTTT. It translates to CASSLLWEGVGELFF. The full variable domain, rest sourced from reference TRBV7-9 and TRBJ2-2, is DTGVSQNPRHKITKRGQNVTFRCDPISEHNRLYWYRQTLGQGPEFLTYFQNEAQLEKSRLLSDRFSAERPKGSFSTLEIQRTEQGDSAMYLCASSLLWEGVGELFFGEGSRLTVL.

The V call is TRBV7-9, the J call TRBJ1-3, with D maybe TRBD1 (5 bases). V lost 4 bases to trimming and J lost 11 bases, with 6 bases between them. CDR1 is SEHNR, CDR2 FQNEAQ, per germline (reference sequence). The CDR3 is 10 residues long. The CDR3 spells CASSSGAIYF. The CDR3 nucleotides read TGTGCCAGCAGCTCGGGGGCCATATATTTT. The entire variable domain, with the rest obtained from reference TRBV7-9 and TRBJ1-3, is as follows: DTGVSQNPRHKITKRGQNVTFRCDPISEHNRLYWYRQTLGQGPEFLTYFQNEAQLEKSRLLSDRFSAERPKGSFSTLEIQRTEQGDSAMYLCASSSGAIYFGEGSWLTVV.

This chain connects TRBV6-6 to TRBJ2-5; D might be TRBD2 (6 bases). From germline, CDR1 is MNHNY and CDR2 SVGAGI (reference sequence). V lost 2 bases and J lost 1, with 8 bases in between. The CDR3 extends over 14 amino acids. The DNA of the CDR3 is TGTGCCAGCAGTTACGGGAGGACCCAAGAGACCCAGTACTTC. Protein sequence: CASSYGRTQETQYF.

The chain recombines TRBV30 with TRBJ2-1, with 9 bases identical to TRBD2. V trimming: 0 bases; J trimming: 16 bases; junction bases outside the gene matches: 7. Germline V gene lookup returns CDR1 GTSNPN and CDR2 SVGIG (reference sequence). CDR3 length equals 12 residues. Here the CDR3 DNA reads TGTGCCTGGAGTGTAAAGGGACTAGCTGTTTTCTTC. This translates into CAWSVKGLAVFF.

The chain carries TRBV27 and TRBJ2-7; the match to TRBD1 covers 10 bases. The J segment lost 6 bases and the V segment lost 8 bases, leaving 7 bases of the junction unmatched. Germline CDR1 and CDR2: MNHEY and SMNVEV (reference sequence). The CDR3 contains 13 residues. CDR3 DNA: TGTGCCAGCGGGTGGACAGGGGGGCCCGAGCAGTACTTC. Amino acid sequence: CASGWTGGPEQYF.

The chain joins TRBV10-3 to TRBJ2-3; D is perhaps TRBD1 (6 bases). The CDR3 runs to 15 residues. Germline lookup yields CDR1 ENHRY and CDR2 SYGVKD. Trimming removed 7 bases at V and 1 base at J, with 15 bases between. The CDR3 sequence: CAINKVPGGTDTQYF. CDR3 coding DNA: TGTGCCATCAACAAGGTGCCAGGGGGCACAGATACGCAGTATTTT.

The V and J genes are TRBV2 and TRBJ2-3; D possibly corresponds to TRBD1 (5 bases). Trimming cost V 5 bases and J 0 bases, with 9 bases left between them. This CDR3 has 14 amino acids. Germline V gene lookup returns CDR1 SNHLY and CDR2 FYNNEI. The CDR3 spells CASSRQTSTDTQYF. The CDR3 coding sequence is TGTGCCAGCAGTCGACAGACTAGCACAGATACGCAGTATTTT.

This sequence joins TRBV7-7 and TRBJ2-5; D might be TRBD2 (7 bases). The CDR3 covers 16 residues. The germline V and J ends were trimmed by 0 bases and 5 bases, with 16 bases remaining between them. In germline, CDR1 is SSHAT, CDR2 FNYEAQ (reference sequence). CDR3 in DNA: TGTGCCAGCAGCTTAGCGACCCCGGGGGGCAGGGAGACCCAGTACTTC. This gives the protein CASSLATPGGRETQYF.